Sequencing of this T cell receptor beta chain was carried out in a study of T-cell reconstitution after alpha-beta-depleted transplantation in children. This sample's TCRbeta library carried unique molecular identifier barcodes. TCRdb reanalysed the PCR reads using MiXCR and keeps one entry per CDR3 protein. The sample consists of about 610,000 distinct CDR3 sequences, roughly a quarter of them appearing once. A remark on this clonotype: Its antigen is unidentified.

Regarding the study as a whole: Diversity of TCRbeta at day 60 was high in some patients, arising from surviving recipient T cells and thymic progenitors.

The sequence was collected from a boy under two years old with Wiskott-Aldrich syndrome, due to receive a stem cell transplant. Sequences were derived from PBMCs, sampled before TCRalphabeta/CD19-depleted stem cell transplant.

CDR3 amino acids: CSARDVQTDPNEKLFF. CDR3 bases: TGCAGTGCTAGAGATGTACAGACGGACCCTAATGAAAAACTGTTTTTT. The chain joins TRBV20-1 to TRBJ1-4; no firm D call. The CDR3 loop spans 16 amino acids. Trimming left V 0 bases short and J 3 bases short, with 14 bases between. CDR1 is DFQATT and CDR2 is SNEGSKA in the germline V gene (reference sequence).